This T cell receptor (beta chain) is from a study of blood T cell repertoires in COVID-19. Across the study: Samples came from the United States, Italy and Spain, spanning acute and convalescent COVID-19. T cells, B-cell-depleted T cells, or PBMCs supplied cDNA or gDNA.

This CDR3 is built from 15 residues. The germline V gene has CDR1 KGHSH and CDR2 LQKENI. V lost 2 bases, J lost 0 bases, and 1 base stayed unmatched. The authors' processing: Amplified reference gene primers provided the basis for estimating nucleated cell counts. This table comes from immunoSEQ multiplex PCR, and its TCRdb copy is limited to in-frame clones, with some not included. The V and J calls and clone size were taken over from that table, and D and trimming were inferred from the DNA. The data hold approximately 70,000 clones, with about 91% observed a single time. This chain connects TRBV18 to TRBJ1-2; TRBD1 aligns across 9 bases. The sequence was collected from a woman aged 55-69 years with active COVID-19. The sample taken for sequencing was peripheral blood. The CDR3, as DNA: TGTGCCAGCTCACCAGGGACAGGGCCTAACTATGGCTACACCTTC. Translating gives CASSPGTGPNYGYTF.